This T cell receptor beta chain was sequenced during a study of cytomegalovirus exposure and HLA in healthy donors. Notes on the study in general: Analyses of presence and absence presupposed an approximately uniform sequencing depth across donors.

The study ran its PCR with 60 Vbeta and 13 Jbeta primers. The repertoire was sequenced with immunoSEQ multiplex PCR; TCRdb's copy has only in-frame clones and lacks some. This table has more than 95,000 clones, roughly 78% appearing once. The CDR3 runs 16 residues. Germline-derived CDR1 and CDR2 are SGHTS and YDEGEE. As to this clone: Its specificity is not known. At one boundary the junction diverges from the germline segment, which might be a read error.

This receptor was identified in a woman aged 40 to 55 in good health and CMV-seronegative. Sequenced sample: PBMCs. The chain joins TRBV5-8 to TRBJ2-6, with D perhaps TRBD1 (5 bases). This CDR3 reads CASSLYKFSGANGLTF. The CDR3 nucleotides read TGTGCCAGCAGCTTGTATAAATTCTCTGGGGCCAACGGCCTGACTTTC.